This is a list of T cell receptor beta chains from one sample in a study of Graves' ophthalmopathy and Graves' hyperthyroidism. TCRdb ran MiXCR on the multiplex PCR reads and lists one entry per CDR3 protein. The sample has over a million distinct CDR3 sequences, about two fifths seen once. Sequencing used peripheral blood or thyroid tissue (not recorded which). These receptors originate from an adult man with Graves' hyperthyroidism. The CDR3 runs from the conserved cysteine through the conserved F or W. Fields, in order: CDR3 protein, CDR3 DNA, J gene, clone size, CDR3 length, D gene, V gene. D genes are given only for firm matches. Clone size is not always given. Where it is, it says once, few, many or a class for expanded clones.

cdr3_aa: CASSYSMGEPQETQYF
cdr3_nt: TGTGCCAGCAGTTACTCGATGGGGGAGCCTCAAGAGACCCAGTACTTC
j_call: TRBJ2-5
clone_size: -
cdr3_length: 16
d_call: -
v_call: TRBV12-3/TRBV12-4

cdr3_aa: CASSFSATVGLDTTEQYF
cdr3_nt: TGTGCCAGCAGCTTCAGTGCCACAGTAGGATTGGACACTACCGAGCAGTACTTC
j_call: TRBJ2-7
clone_size: -
cdr3_length: 18
d_call: -
v_call: TRBV5-4

cdr3_aa: CAISESVKREETQYF
cdr3_nt: TGTGCCATCAGTGAGTCGGTAAAGAGGGAAGAGACCCAGTACTTC
j_call: TRBJ2-5
clone_size: many
cdr3_length: 15
d_call: -
v_call: TRBV10-3

cdr3_aa: CASSQTGFTQHF
cdr3_nt: TGTGCCAGCAGCCAAACAGGGTTTACTCAGCATTTT
j_call: TRBJ1-5
clone_size: -
cdr3_length: 12
d_call: -
v_call: TRBV14

cdr3_aa: CASSLTQGSYNSPLHF
cdr3_nt: TGTGCCAGCAGTTTGACCCAAGGCTCCTATAATTCACCCCTCCACTTT
j_call: TRBJ1-6
clone_size: -
cdr3_length: 16
d_call: -
v_call: TRBV27

cdr3_aa: CAISGYRGYGYTF
cdr3_nt: TGTGCCATCAGTGGGTACAGGGGGTACGGCTACACCTTC
j_call: TRBJ1-2
clone_size: -
cdr3_length: 13
d_call: TRBD1
v_call: TRBV10-3

cdr3_aa: CSRSGVYGYTF
cdr3_nt: TGCAGCAGGTCAGGGGTCTATGGCTACACCTTC
j_call: TRBJ1-2
clone_size: -
cdr3_length: 11
d_call: -
v_call: TRBV29-1

cdr3_aa: CATRTGMNTEAFF
cdr3_nt: TGTGCCACCCGGACAGGGATGAACACTGAAGCTTTCTTT
j_call: TRBJ1-1
clone_size: few
cdr3_length: 13
d_call: TRBD1
v_call: TRBV5-4

cdr3_aa: CASRGQGFQPQHF
cdr3_nt: TGTGCCAGCAGAGGACAGGGTTTCCAGCCCCAGCATTTT
j_call: TRBJ1-5
clone_size: few
cdr3_length: 13
d_call: TRBD1
v_call: TRBV12-3/TRBV12-4

cdr3_aa: CAISGDRNYGYTF
cdr3_nt: TGTGCCATCAGTGGGGACAGGAACTATGGCTACACCTTC
j_call: TRBJ1-2
clone_size: many
cdr3_length: 13
d_call: TRBD1
v_call: TRBV10-3

cdr3_aa: CATSGGLETQYF
cdr3_nt: TGTGCCACCTCGGGAGGGCTGGAGACCCAGTACTTC
j_call: TRBJ2-5
clone_size: few
cdr3_length: 12
d_call: TRBD2
v_call: TRBV2